This TCR beta chain emerged from a study of read filtering for tumor transcriptome and immune sequencing. Study-wide context: Revised staging placed eight or nine patients in R-ISS I, around 15 in II, six or seven in III.

This clonotype was observed many times. Its specificity is unknown. Study conclusions and caveats: In IR-seq, single-read clonotypes were roughly 80% of clonotypes but around 4% of reads. Compared with RNA-seq, IR-seq gave much higher clonotype depth and reliability.

This CDR3 spans 13 amino acids. Germline CDR1 is LNHDA and CDR2 is SQIVND (reference sequence). Trimming left V 5 bases short and J 7 bases short, with 14 bases between. From approximately 400 ng of RNA, a library with molecular barcoded alpha/delta and beta/gamma adaptors was made. One entry per CDR3 protein, called by TCRdb with MiXCR from the reads. The table records over 4,500 distinct CDR3 sequences, roughly 22% of them present only once. The source material was a population of CD138-negative cells sorted from bone marrow. The TCR originated in a donor over 35 with multiple myeloma. The V gene is TRBV19, the J gene TRBJ2-5; D not resolved. The CDR3 DNA reads as TGTGCCAGTAGTCCCGGCCCGGTACGGACCCAGTACTTC. It is translated as CASSPGPVRTQYF.